The 11 T cell receptor beta chains below all came from one sample that was sequenced in a study of blood T cell repertoires in COVID-19. Produced via immunoSEQ multiplex PCR; TCRdb's table is partial and in-frame only. The data show about 220,000 clones, roughly nine tenths seen once. The sequencing input was PBMCs or T cells enriched from blood (not recorded which). The receptors were sampled from a woman aged 25-40 years who had recovered from COVID-19.

This chain links TRBV4-1 with TRBJ1-2; D is ambiguous. The V end was cut by 1 base, the J end by 2 bases, with 5 bases between. The germline V gene has CDR1 MGHRA and CDR2 YSYEKL. CDR3 length: 13 residues. In nucleotides, the CDR3 is TGCGCCAGCAGCCAAGTTCCAAACTATGGCTACACCTTC. Translating gives CASSQVPNYGYTF.

The chain is built from TRBV6-5 and TRBJ1-2, with unresolved D. This CDR3 contains 12 residues. CDR1 and CDR2 from the germline V gene are MNHEY and SVGAGI. V lost 7 bases and J 7 bases, leaving 13 bases between the germline ends. The CDR3 is CASTTGRAGYTF. The CDR3 coding sequence is TGTGCCAGCACTACCGGGAGGGCTGGCTACACCTTC.

This sequence joins TRBV7-8 and TRBJ1-1, with D perhaps matching TRBD1 (5 bases). The CDR3 covers 16 residues. The germline V gene encodes CDR1 SGHVS and CDR2 FQNEAQ. The V end was cut by 5 bases, the J end by 2 bases, with 18 bases between. For the CDR3, the DNA is TGTGCCAGCAGCCCAACGACGGAGGGGTCCAACACTGAAGCTTTCTTT. It yields the protein CASSPTTEGSNTEAFF.

The chain combines TRBV29-1 with TRBJ2-5; TRBD2 agrees at 7 bases. Trimming removed 4 bases from V and 5 bases from J; junction bases left unmatched: 7. Germline V gene data show CDR1 as SQVTM and CDR2 as ANQGSEA. This CDR3 has 13 amino acids. CDR3 protein: CSVGGLGVETQYF. The CDR3 nucleotides read TGCAGCGTTGGCGGACTAGGGGTGGAGACCCAGTACTTC.

The CDR3 here is CATSRVAFGGDTF. The CDR3 nucleotides read TGTGCCACCAGCAGAGTGGCCTTTGGAGGGGACACCTTC. The chain joins TRBV15 to TRBJ1-2; a weak D match, TRBD1 (5 bases). This CDR3 spans 13 amino acids. Trimming shortened V by 1 base and J by 12 bases, and 15 bases separated the two germline ends. The germline V gene encodes CDR1 LNHNV and CDR2 YYDKDF (reference sequence).

The V and J genes are TRBV10-3 and TRBJ2-7; perhaps TRBD1 as D (6 bases). The length of the CDR3 is 13 residues. Deletions cut 4 bases from V and 3 bases from J, with 10 bases between. Looked up from germline, CDR1 is ENHRY and CDR2 is SYGVKD. The CDR3 reads CAISAVQGYEQYF. CDR3 nucleotide sequence: TGTGCCATCAGTGCGGTACAGGGCTACGAGCAGTACTTC.

The chain employs TRBV2 and TRBJ1-1; 9 positions match TRBD1. This CDR3 has 14 amino acids. CDR1 is SNHLY and CDR2 is FYNNEI in the germline V gene. J lost 10 bases, V lost 4 bases, and 10 bases had no gene match. CDR3 sequence (DNA): TGTGCCAGCAGTGCCCAATCACAGGGGGCGTCAGCTTTCTTT. Protein: CASSAQSQGASAFF.

The chain carries TRBV6-1 and TRBJ1-5; D remains ambiguous. V was shortened by 1 base and J by 5 bases, with 6 bases between the two germline ends. The CDR3 is made up of 13 amino acids. Germline V gene sequence: CDR1 MNHNS, CDR2 SASEGT. CDR3 amino acids: CASSEVDYQPQHF. The CDR3 DNA sequence: TGTGCCAGCAGTGAAGTGGACTATCAGCCCCAGCATTTT.

The chain is built from TRBV4-1 and TRBJ2-3; 9 nucleotides align to TRBD2. Germline values: CDR1 MGHRA, CDR2 YSYEKL. V shed 4 bases and J 3 bases; nucleotides not matched to a gene: 8. The CDR3 has 16 residues. The CDR3 here is CASSLRGLARTDTQYF. The CDR3 nucleotides read TGCGCCAGCAGCCTCCGAGGACTAGCGAGGACAGATACGCAGTATTTT.

A word on this clone: In the same sample, other DNA sequences code for this CDR3. The chain combines TRBV6-5 with TRBJ1-2; 7 nucleotides match TRBD1. The CDR3 contains 14 residues. The trim removed 4 bases at V and 1 base at J, leaving 3 bases unmatched. Germline values: CDR1 MNHEY, CDR2 SVGAGI. Here the CDR3 reads CASSSDRVNYGYTF. The CDR3 coding sequence is TGTGCCAGCAGTTCCGACAGGGTTAACTATGGCTACACCTTC.

The chain carries TRBV4-2 and TRBJ1-3; unclear D gene. CDR3 size: 15 residues. Germline values: CDR1 LGHNA, CDR2 YNFKEQ. Between the trimmed V and J ends, which lost 0 bases and 2 bases, there was a span of 8 bases. This CDR3 is CASSQDVQAGNTIYF. CDR3 nucleotides: TGTGCCAGCAGCCAAGATGTTCAGGCTGGAAACACCATATATTTT.